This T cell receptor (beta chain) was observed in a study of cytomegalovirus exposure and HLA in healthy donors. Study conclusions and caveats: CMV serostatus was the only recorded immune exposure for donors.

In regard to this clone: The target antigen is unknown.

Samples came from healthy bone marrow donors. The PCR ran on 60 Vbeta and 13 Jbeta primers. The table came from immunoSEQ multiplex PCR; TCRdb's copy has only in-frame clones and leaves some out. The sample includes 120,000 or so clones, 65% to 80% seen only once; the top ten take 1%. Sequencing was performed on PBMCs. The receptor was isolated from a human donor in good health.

The CDR3 loop reads CATSRDLAGNTEAFF. In DNA form, the CDR3 reads TGTGCCACCAGCAGAGATTTGGCAGGGAACACTGAAGCTTTCTTT. The rearrangement joins TRBV15 to TRBJ1-1, with D unclear. Trimming stripped 0 bases from V and 1 base from J, with 9 bases between. The CDR3 loop spans 15 amino acids. Germline V gene sequence: CDR1 LNHNV, CDR2 YYDKDF (reference sequence).